The rows below give T cell receptor beta chains drawn from one sample of a study of Tregs in tolerant kidney transplant recipients. Profiled with immunoSEQ multiplex PCR; TCRdb holds only in-frame clones, not every one. Among 84,000 or so clones listed, approximately 93% were seen once. The sample in question was CD4+ T cells from blood (PBMCs), obtained 12 months after the transplant. Every receptor here comes from a human patient who received a combined kidney and bone marrow transplant. Some T cells may have originated in the graft donor. CDR3s include the opening cysteine and the closing phenylalanine or tryptophan. Each record gives: J gene, clone size, V gene, D gene, CDR3 DNA, CDR3 protein. The D gene is left open where the match is weak. Some rows have no size entry. The others give once, few or many, or a class for an expanded clone.

TRBJ2-7,-,TRBV9,TRBD2,TGTGCCAGCAGCGTAGGATCTAGCGGGGGAATCTACGAGCAGTACTTC,CASSVGSSGGIYEQYF
TRBJ2-2,-,TRBV29-1,TRBD2,TGCAGCGTACGGACTAGCCGAACCGGGGAGCTGTTTTTT,CSVRTSRTGELFF
TRBJ2-7,-,TRBV7-3,TRBD2,TGTGCCAGCAGCCTGACTAGCGGGGGAGTATACGAGCAGTACTTC,CASSLTSGGVYEQYF
TRBJ2-7,-,TRBV7-3,TRBD1,TGTGCCAGCAGCCGGGACAGGACCTACGAGCAGTACTTC,CASSRDRTYEQYF
TRBJ2-2,-,TRBV7-2,TRBD2,TGTGCCAGCAGCTTAGTCGGGGGGGCAGGGGTAACCACCGGGGAGCTGTTTTTT,CASSLVGGAGVTTGELFF
TRBJ1-2,-,TRBV29-1,-,TGCAGCGTTGAACAGTCTTATGGCTACACCTTC,CSVEQSYGYTF
TRBJ2-1,once,TRBV5-1,TRBD2,TGCGCCAGCAGCTTGGCCACAGGGCGGGGGGGGAGTGAGCAGTTCTTC,CASSLATGRGGSEQFF
TRBJ1-2,-,TRBV18,-,TGTGCCAGCTCACCACCCCTAGCCGAAGGCTACACCTTC,CASSPPLAEGYTF
TRBJ1-2,-,TRBV7-2,-,TGTGCCAGCAGCCGAGAACCTAAAACAGGATACTATGGCTACACCTTC,CASSREPKTGYYGYTF
TRBJ1-4,-,TRBV6-5,TRBD1,TGTGCCAGCAGTTTCGACAGGGGAACTAATGAAAAACTGTTTTTT,CASSFDRGTNEKLFF
TRBJ1-2,-,TRBV28,TRBD1,TGTGCCAGCAGTTCCCACAGGGGGCGCGTCCTTATTAACTATGGCTACACCTTC,CASSSHRGRVLINYGYTF
TRBJ2-1,-,TRBV18,TRBD2,TGTGCCAGCTCACCCGGGGGGGGGAGACTCGGTGAGCAGTTCTTC,CASSPGGGRLGEQFF
TRBJ1-1,-,TRBV19,-,TGTGCCAGTAGTCCCACCCGGGGGGGCTTTGCTTTCTTT,CASSPTRGGFAFF
TRBJ2-3,once,TRBV27,-,TGTGCCAGCAGTTTATGGGGGCGGGTCGGGGATACGCAGTATTTT,CASSLWGRVGDTQYF
TRBJ2-7,-,TRBV7-2,-,TGTGCCAGCAGCCCACGTACTTTATGGAGCTCCTACGAGCAGTACTTC,CASSPRTLWSSYEQYF
TRBJ2-3,-,TRBV7-2,TRBD1,TGTGCCAGCAGCTACCGGGACAGGGTTACAGATACGCAGTATTTT,CASSYRDRVTDTQYF
TRBJ1-2,-,TRBV5-4,TRBD1,TGTGCCAGCAGTTCGAGGACAGGGGTCAATGGCTACACCTTC,CASSSRTGVNGYTF
TRBJ1-2,-,TRBV6-5,-,TGTGCCAGCAGACGAACAGGGACGGGTGGCTACACCTTC,CASRRTGTGGYTF
TRBJ1-6,-,TRBV27,-,TGTGCCAGCAGTTTTGTGGAGGGGAGATCACCCCTCCACTTT,CASSFVEGRSPLHF
TRBJ1-2,once,TRBV7-2,-,TGTGCCAGCAGCTTAGACCCTATGAACTATGGCTACACCTTC,CASSLDPMNYGYTF
TRBJ2-7,-,TRBV23-1,TRBD1,TGCGCCAGCAGTCCGACGACAGGGGAAGACCTTTCCTACGAGCAGTACTTC,CASSPTTGEDLSYEQYF
TRBJ2-4,-,TRBV5-6,TRBD1,TGTGCCAGCAGTTTTTTCCGGGACAGCCCTCATTACTTC,CASSFFRDSPHYF
TRBJ2-4,-,TRBV4-2,TRBD2,TGTGCCAGCAGACCTAGCGGGGGGGTCGGAAACATTCAGTACTTC,CASRPSGGVGNIQYF
TRBJ2-5,-,TRBV19,TRBD2,TGTGCCAGTAGTATAAGGGGAGGGTTGGAGACCCAGTACTTC,CASSIRGGLETQYF